The TCR beta chain described here comes from a study of shared clonotypes between healthy human individuals. Notes on the study in general: Though the depth was large, rarefaction showed that sorted-subset sequencing was incomplete.

Comment on this clone: No antigen is known for it.

Clones were sequenced by immunoSEQ multiplex PCR, and TCRdb holds only the in-frame ones, with some missing. The table lists around 980,000 clones, more than 75% of them singletons. There are 14 residues in the CDR3. Losses at the gene ends were 6 bases for V and 5 bases for J; bases not matched to a gene: 6. The V gene's germline CDR1 is MNHEY and CDR2 SMNVEV (reference sequence). This chain joins TRBV27 and TRBJ2-2; 7 bases align to TRBD1. The sample consisted of memory CD4+ T cells from PBMCs. Subset indicated: CD45RA-negative fraction. This sequence originates from a man aged 18 to 35 in good health. Some clones in this sample may be carry-over from other donors' samples. The CDR3 bases are TGTGCCAGCAGCTGGGACAGTATAACCGGGGAGCTGTTTTTT. Its translation is CASSWDSITGELFF.